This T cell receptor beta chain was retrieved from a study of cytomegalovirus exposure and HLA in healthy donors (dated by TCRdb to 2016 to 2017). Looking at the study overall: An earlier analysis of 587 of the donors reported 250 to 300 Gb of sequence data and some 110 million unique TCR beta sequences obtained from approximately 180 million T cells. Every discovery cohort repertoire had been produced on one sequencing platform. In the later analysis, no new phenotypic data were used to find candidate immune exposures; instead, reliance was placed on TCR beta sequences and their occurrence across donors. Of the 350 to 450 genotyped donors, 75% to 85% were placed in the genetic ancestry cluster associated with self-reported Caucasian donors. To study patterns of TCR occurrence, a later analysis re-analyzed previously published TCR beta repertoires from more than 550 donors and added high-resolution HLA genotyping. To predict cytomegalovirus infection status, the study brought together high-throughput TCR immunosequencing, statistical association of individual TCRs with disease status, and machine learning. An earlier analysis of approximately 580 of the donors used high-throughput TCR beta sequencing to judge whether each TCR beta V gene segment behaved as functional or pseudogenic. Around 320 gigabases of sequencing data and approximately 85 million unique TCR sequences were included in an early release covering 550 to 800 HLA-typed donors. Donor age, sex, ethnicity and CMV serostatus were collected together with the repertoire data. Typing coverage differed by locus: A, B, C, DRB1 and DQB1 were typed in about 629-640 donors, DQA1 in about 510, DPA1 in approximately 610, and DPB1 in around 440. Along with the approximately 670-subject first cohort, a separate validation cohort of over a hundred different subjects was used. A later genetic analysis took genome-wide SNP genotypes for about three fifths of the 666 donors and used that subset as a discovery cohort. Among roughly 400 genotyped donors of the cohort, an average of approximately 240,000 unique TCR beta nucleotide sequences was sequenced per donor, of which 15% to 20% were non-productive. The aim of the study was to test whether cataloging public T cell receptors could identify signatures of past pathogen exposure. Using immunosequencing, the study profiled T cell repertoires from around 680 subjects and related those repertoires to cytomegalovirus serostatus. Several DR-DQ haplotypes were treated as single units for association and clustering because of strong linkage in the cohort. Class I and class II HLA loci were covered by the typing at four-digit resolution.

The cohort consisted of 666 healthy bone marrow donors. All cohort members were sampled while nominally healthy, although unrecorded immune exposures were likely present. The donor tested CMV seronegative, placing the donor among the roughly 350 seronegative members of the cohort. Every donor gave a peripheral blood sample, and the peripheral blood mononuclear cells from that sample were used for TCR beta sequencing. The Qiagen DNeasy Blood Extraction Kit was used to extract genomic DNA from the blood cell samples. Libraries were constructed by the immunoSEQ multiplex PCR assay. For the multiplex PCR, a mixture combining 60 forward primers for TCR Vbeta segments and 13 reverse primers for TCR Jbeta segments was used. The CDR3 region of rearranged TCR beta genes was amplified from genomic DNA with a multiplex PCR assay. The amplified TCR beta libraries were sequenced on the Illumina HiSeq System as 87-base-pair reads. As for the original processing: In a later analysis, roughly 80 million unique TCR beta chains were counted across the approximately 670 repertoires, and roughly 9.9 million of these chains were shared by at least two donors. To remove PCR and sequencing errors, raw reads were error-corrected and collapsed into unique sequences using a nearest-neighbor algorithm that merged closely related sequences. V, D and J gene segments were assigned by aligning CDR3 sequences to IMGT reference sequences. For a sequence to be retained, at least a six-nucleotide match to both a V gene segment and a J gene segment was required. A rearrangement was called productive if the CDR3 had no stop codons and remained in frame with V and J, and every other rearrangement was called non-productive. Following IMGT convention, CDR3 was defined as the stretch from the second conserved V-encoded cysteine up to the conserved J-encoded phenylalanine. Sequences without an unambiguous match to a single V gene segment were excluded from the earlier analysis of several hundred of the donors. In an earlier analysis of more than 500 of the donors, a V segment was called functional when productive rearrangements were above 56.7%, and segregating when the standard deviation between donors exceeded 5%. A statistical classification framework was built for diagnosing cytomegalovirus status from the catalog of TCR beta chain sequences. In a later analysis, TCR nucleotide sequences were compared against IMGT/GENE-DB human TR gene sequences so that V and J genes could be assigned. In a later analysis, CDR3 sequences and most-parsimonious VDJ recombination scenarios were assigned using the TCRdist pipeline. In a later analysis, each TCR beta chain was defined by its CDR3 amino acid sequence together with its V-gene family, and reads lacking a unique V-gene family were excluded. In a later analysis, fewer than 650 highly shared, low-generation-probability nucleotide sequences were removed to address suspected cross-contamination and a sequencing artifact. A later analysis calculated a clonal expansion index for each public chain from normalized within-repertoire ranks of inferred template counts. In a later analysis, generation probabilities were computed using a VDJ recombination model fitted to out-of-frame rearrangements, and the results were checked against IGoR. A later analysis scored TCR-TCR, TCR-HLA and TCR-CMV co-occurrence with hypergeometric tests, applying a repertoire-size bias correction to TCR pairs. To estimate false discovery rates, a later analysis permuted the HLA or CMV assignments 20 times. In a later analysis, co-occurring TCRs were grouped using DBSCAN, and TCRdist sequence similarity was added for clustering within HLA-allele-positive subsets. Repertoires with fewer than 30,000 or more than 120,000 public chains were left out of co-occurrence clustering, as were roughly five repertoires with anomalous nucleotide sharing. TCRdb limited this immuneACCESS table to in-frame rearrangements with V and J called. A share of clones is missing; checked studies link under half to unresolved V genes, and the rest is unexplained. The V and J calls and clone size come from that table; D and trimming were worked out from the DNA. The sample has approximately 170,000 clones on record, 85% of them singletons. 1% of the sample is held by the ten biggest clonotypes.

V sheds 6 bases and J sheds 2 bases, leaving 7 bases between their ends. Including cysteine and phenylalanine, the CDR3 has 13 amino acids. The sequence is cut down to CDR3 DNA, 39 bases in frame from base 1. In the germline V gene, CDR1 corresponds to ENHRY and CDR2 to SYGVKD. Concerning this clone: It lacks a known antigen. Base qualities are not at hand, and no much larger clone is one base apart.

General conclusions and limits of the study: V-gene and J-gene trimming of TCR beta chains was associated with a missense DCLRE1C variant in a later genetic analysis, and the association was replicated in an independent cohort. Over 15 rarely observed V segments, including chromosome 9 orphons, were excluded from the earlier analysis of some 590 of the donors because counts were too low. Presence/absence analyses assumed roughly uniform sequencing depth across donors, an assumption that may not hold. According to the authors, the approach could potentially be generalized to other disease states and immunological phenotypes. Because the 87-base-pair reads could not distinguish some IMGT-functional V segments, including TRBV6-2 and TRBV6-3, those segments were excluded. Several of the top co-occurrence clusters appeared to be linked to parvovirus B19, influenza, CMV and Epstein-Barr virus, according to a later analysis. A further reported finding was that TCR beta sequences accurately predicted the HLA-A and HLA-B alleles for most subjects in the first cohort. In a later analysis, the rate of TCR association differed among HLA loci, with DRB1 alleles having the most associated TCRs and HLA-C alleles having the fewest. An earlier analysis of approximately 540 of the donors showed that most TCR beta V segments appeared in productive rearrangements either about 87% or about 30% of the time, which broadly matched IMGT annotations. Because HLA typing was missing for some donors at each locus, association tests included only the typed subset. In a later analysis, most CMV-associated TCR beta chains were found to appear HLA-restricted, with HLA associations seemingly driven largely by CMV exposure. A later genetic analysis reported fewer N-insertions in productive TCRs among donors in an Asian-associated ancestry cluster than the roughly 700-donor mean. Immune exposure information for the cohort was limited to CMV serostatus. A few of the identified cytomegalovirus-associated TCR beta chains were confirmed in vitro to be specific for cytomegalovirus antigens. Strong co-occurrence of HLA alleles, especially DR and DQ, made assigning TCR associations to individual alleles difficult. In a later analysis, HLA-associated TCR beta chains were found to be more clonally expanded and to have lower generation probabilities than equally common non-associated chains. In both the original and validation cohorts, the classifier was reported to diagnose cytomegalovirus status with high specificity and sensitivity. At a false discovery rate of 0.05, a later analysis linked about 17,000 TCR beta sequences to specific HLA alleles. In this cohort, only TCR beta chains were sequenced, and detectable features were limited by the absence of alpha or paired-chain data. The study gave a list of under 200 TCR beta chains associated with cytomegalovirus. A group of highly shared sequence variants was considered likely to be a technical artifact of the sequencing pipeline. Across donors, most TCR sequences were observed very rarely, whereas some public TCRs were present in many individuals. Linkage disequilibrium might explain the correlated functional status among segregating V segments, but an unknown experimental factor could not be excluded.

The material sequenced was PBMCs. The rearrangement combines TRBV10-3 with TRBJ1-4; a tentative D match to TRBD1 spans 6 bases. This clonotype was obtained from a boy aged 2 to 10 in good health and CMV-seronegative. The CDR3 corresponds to CAIRDSTNEKLFF. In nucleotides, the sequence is TGTGCCATCAGGGACAGCACTAATGAAAAACTGTTTTTT.